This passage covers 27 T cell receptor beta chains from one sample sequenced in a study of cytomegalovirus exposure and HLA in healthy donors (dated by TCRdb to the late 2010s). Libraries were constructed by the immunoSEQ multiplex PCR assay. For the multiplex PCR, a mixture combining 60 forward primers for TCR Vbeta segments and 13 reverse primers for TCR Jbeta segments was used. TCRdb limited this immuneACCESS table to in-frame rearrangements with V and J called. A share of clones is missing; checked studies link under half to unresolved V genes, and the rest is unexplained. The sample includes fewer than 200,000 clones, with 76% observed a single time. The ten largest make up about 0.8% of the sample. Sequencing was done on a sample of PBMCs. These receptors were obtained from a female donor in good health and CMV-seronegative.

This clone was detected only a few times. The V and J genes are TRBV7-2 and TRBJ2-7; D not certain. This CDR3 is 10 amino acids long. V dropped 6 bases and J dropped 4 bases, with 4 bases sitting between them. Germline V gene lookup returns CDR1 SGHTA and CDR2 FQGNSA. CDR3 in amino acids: CASRAYEQYF. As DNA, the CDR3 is TGTGCCAGCAGGGCTTACGAGCAGTACTTC. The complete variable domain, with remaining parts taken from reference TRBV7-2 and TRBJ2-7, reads GAGVSQSPSNKVTEKGKDVELRCDPISGHTALYWYRQSLGQGLEFLIYFQGNSAPDKSGLPSDRFSAERTGGSVSTLTIQRTQQEDSAVYLCASRAYEQYFGPGTRLTVT.

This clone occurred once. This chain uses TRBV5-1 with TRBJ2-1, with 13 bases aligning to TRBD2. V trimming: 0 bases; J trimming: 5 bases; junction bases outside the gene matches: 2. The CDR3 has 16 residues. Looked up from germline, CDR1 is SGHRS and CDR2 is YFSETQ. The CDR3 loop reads CASSLELAGGNNEQFF. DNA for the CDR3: TGCGCCAGCAGCTTGGAACTAGCGGGAGGGAACAATGAGCAGTTCTTC.

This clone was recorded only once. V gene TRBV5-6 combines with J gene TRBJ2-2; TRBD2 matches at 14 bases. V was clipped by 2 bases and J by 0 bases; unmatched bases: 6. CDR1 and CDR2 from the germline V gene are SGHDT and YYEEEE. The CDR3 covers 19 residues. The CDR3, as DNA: TGTGCCAGCAGCTTCCGGACTAGCGGGGGGCATCCGAACACCGGGGAGCTGTTTTTT. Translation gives CASSFRTSGGHPNTGELFF.

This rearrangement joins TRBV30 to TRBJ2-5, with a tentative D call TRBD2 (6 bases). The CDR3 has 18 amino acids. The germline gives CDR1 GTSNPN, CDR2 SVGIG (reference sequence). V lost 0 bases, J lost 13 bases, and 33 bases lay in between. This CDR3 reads CAWSVWSSPAGRSPPRYF. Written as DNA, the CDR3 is TGTGCCTGGAGTGTGTGGTCATCCCCGGCGGGGCGTAGCCCGCCACGGTACTTC. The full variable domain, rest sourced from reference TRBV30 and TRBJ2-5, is SQTIHQWPATLVQPVGSPLSLECTVEGTSNPNLYWYRQAAGRGLQLLFYSVGIGQISSEVPQNLSASRPQDRQFILSSKKLLLSDSGFYLCAWSVWSSPAGRSPPRYFGPGTRLLVL.

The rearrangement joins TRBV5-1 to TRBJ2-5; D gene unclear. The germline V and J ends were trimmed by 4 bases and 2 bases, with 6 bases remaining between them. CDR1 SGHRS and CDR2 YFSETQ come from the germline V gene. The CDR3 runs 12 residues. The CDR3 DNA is TGCGCCAGCAGCGTCCTACAAGAGACCCAGTACTTC. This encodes CASSVLQETQYF.

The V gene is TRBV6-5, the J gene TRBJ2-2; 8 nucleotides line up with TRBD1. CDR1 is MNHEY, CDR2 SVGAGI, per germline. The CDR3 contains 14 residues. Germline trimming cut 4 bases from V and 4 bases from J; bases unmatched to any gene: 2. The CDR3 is CASSSTGGTGELFF. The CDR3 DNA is TGTGCCAGCAGTTCAACAGGGGGCACCGGGGAGCTGTTTTTT.

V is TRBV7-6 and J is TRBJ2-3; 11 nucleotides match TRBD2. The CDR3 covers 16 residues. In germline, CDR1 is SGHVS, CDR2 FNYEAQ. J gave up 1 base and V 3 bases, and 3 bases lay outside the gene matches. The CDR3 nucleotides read TGTGCCAGCAGCTTTCTAGCGGGGGGCGGCACAGATACGCAGTATTTT. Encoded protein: CASSFLAGGGTDTQYF.

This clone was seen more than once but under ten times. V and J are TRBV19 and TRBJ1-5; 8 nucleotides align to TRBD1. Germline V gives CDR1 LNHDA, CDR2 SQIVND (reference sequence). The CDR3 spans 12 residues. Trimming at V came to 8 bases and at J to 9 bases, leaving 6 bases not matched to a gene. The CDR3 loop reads CASGTGFWPQHF. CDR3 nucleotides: TGTGCCAGTGGGACAGGCTTTTGGCCCCAGCATTTT. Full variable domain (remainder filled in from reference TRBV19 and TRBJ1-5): DGGITQSPKYLFRKEGQNVTLSCEQNLNHDAMYWYRQDPGQGLRLIYYSQIVNDFQKGDIAEGYSVSREKKESFPLTVTSAQKNPTAFYLCASGTGFWPQHFGDGTRLSIL.

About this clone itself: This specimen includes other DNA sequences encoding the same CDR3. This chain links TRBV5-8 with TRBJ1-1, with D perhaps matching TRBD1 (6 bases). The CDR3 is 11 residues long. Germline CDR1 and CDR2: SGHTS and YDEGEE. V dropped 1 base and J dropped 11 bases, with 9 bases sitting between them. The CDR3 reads CASSLYRDAFF. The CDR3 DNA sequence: TGTGCCAGCAGCTTGTACAGGGACGCTTTCTTT.

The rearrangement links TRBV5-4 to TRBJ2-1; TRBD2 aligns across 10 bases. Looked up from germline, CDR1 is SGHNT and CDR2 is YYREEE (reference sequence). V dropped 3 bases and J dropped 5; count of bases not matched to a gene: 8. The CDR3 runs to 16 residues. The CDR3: CASSSGGLAGDNEQFF. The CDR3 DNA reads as TGTGCCAGCAGCTCTGGCGGGCTAGCGGGAGACAATGAGCAGTTCTTC.

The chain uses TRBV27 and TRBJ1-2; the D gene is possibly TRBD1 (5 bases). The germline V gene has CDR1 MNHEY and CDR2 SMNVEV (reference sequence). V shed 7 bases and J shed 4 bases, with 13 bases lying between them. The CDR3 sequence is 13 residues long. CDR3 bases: TGTGCCAGCACCAACACAGGAACCTATGGCTACACCTTC. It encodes CASTNTGTYGYTF.

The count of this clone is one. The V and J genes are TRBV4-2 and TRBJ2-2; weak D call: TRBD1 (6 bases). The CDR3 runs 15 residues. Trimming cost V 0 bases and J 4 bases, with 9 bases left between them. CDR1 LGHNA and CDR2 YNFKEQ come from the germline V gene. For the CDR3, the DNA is TGTGCCAGCAGCCAAGATTGGACAGTCACCGGGGAGCTGTTTTTT. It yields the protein CASSQDWTVTGELFF.

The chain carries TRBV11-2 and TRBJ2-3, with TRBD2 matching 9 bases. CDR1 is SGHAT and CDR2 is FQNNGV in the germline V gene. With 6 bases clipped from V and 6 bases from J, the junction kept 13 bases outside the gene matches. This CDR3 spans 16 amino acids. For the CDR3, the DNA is TGTGCCAGCAGGAGGACCCCGGCGGGGGGGCGGGATACGCAGTATTTT. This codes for CASRRTPAGGRDTQYF. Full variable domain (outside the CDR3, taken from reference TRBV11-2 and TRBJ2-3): EAGVAQSPRYKIIEKRQSVAFWCNPISGHATLYWYQQILGQGPKLLIQFQNNGVVDDSQLPKDRFSAERLKGVDSTLKIQPAKLEDSAVYLCASRRTPAGGRDTQYFGPGTRLTVL.

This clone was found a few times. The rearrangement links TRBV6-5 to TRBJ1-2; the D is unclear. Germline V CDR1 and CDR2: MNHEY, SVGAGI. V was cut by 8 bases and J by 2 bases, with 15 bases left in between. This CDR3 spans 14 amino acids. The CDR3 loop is CASALNGFNYGYTF. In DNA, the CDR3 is TGTGCCAGCGCCTTAAACGGTTTCAACTATGGCTACACCTTC.

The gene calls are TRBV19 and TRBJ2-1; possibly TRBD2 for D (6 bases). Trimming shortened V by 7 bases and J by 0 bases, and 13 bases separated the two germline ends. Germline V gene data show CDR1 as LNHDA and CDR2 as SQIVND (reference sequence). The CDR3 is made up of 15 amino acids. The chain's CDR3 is CASMSGGNSYNEQFF. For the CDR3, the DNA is TGTGCCAGTATGTCCGGGGGAAACTCCTACAATGAGCAGTTCTTC.

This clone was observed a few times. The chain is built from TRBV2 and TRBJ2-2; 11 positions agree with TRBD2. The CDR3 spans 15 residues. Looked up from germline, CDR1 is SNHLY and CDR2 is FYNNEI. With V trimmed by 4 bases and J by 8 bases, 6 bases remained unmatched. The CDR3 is CASSGRASGRGELFF. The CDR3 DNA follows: TGTGCCAGCAGTGGTCGGGCTAGCGGGAGGGGGGAGCTGTTTTTT.

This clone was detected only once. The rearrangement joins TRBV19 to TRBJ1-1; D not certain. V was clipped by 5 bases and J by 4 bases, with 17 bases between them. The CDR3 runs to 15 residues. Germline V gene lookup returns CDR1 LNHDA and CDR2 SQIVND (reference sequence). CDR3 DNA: TGTGCCAGTAGTCGCTCGGACTACCTGGGCACTGAAGCTTTCTTT. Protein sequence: CASSRSDYLGTEAFF. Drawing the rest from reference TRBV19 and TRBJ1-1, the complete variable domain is DGGITQSPKYLFRKEGQNVTLSCEQNLNHDAMYWYRQDPGQGLRLIYYSQIVNDFQKGDIAEGYSVSREKKESFPLTVTSAQKNPTAFYLCASSRSDYLGTEAFFGQGTRLTVV.

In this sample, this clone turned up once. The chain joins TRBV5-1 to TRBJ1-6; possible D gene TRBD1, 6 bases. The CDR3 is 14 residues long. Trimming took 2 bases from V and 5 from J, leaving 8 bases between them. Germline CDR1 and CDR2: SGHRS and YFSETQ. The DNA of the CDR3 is TGCGCCAGCAGCTTACAGGGACATAATTCACCCCTCCACTTT. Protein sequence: CASSLQGHNSPLHF.

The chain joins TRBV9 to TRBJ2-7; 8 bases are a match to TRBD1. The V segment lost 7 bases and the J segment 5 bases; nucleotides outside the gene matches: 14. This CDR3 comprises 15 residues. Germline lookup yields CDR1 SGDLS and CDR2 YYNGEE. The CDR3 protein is CASGTPGTGSNEQYF. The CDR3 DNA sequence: TGTGCCAGCGGCACGCCCGGGACAGGTAGCAACGAGCAGTACTTC.

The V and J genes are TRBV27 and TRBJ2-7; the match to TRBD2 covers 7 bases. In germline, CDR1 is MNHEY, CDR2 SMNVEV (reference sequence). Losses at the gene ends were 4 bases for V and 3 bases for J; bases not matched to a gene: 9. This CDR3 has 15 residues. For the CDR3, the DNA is TGTGCCAGCAGTTCGCGACTAGCTGTTGACTACGAGCAGTACTTC. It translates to CASSSRLAVDYEQYF.

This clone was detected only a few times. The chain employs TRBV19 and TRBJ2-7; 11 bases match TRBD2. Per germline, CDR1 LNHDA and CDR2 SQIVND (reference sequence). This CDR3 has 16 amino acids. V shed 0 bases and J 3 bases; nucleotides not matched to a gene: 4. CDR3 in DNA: TGTGCCAGTAGTATAGACACCGGGACTAGCGGCTACGAGCAGTACTTC. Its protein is CASSIDTGTSGYEQYF.

In DNA, the CDR3 is TGTGCCAGCAGGGGGGAGCGCGGGAGGAGCTCCTACGAGCAGTACTTC. Amino acid sequence: CASRGERGRSSYEQYF. The V gene is TRBV2, the J gene TRBJ2-5; TRBD2 aligns across 8 bases. The tail of the sequence fits TRBJ2-7 better, so the J call may be wrong. The length of the CDR3 is 16 residues. Germline CDR1 SNHLY, CDR2 FYNNEI.

The DNA of the CDR3 is TGTGCCAGCAGTTTCGGACAGGGCAATCAGCCCCAGCATTTT. It codes for CASSFGQGNQPQHF. The chain links TRBV27 to TRBJ1-5; 7 nucleotides align to TRBD1. The junction had 1 base not matched to a gene; V was cut back by 3 bases and J by 2 bases. The CDR3 spans 14 residues. CDR1 is MNHEY and CDR2 is SMNVEV in the germline V gene (reference sequence).

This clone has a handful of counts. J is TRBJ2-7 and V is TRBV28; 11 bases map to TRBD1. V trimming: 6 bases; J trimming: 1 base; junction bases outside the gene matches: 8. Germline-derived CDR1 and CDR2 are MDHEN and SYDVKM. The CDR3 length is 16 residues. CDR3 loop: CASRDRTGGKSYEQYF. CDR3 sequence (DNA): TGTGCCAGCAGAGATCGGACAGGGGGCAAATCCTACGAGCAGTACTTC.

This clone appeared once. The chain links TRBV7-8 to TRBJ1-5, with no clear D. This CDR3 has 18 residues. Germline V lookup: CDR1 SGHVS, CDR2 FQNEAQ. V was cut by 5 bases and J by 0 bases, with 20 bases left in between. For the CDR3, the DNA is TGTGCCAGCAGCCAACTATTTTTCCCCCGGGATAGCAATCAGCCCCAGCATTTT. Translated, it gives CASSQLFFPRDSNQPQHF. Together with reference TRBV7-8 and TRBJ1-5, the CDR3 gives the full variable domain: GAGVSQSPRYKVAKRGQDVALRCDPISGHVSLFWYQQALGQGPEFLTYFQNEAQLDKSGLPSDRFFAERPEGSVSTLKIQRTQQEDSAVYLCASSQLFFPRDSNQPQHFGDGTRLSIL.

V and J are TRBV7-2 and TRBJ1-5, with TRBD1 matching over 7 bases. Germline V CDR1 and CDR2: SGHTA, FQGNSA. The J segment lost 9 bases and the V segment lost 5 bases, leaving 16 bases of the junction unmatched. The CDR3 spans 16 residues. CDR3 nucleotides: TGTGCCAGCAGCCCTACCTCGACAGGGATTTCTTGGCCCCAGCATTTT. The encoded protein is CASSPTSTGISWPQHF.

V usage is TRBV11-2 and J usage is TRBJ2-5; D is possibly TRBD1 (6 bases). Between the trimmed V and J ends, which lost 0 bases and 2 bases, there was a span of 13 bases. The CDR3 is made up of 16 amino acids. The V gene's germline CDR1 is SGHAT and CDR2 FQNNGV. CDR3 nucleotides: TGTGCCAGCAGCTTAGACGACAGGTGGGGACAAGAGACCCAGTACTTC. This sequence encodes CASSLDDRWGQETQYF.